The rows below give T cell receptor beta chains drawn from one sample of a study of memory CD4+ T cells and cytomegalovirus serostatus. TCRdb's table, derived via immunoSEQ multiplex PCR, lists solely in-frame clones and lacks some. Among under 80,000 clones listed, 75% to 90% were seen once. Sequenced input: memory CD4+ T cells from blood. The receptor source for this set is an adult in good health and CMV-seronegative. Each CDR3 is given without its conserved first and last residue.

TRBV2,ASSPTSGGSKTQY
TRBV6-5,ASSYTRQYGIYGYT
TRBV6-1,ASSGFWGVQETQY
TRBV19,ASSPGRWGPYGYT
TRBV4-1,ASSQDTGGRTEAF
TRBV14,ASSRTGGRTEAF
TRBV20-1,SATGDYGYT
TRBV19,AIRGPLPPYGYT
TRBV7-3,ASSFLSSRGSSHEQY
TRBV2,ASSESMLTAAF
TRBV30,AWVGRSGREF
TRBV19,ASSGPATGELF
TRBV27,ASQEGGLRNIQY
TRBV5-1,ASSLVSGTANYGYT
TRBV6-5,ASSHDRINSEAF
TRBV7-2,ASSLASLAGLDNEQF
TRBV7-8,ASSLLKTNTGELF
TRBV7-2,ASSLVSTPATQY
TRBV28,ASSFGGSNQPQH
TRBV7-8,ASSPPAGRTEAF
TRBV6-1,ASRAGTSGVYEQY
TRBV7-3,ASGQGSTDTQY
TRBV7-9,ASSVYRDRANYGYT
TRBV30,AWSLPIGSNQPQH
TRBV29-1,GSETGANVLT
TRBV2,ASWSAGLTNEQF
TRBV29-1,SAWTSGVSYNEQF
TRBV15,ATMIGVRGGTDTQY
TRBV7-6,ASSALARGLAEQY